This T cell receptor (beta chain) was sequenced for a study of cytomegalovirus exposure and HLA in healthy donors. Study outcomes and limitations: Most sequenced TCRs were rare (though some public TCRs occurred in many donors). The study flagged approximately 180 TCR beta chains as cytomegalovirus-associated. A later analysis found first-cohort TCR clusters tended to co-occur in the approximately 110 validation repertoires. Per published reports, the classifier diagnosed cytomegalovirus status with high specificity and sensitivity.

Some clones are missing from TCRdb's copy, which holds only in-frame ones; the method was immunoSEQ multiplex PCR. The sample has some 120,000 clones, 85% to 90% seen once. CDR3 length: 13 residues. Germline loops: CDR1 SGHRS, CDR2 YFSETQ. The V gene lost 4 bases and the J gene lost 4 bases, with 12 bases spanning the gap. A remark on this clone: Its antigen is undetermined.

This chain links TRBV5-1 with TRBJ2-7; D not resolved. Sequencing was carried out using PBMCs. The sequence was obtained from a man aged 25-40 years in good health and CMV-seronegative. Written as DNA, the CDR3 is TGCGCCAGCAGCCCACCCGAACATTACGAGCAGTACTTC. It yields the protein CASSPPEHYEQYF.